This T cell receptor beta chain was documented in a study of graft-versus-host responses after intestinal transplantation. Study summary: Once they had received anti-thymocyte globulin induction, all recipients took tacrolimus and steroids for approximately 3 years. Study-level findings and limits: Among recipient marrow samples, GvH clones were found; some appeared first in ileum or blood.

TCRdb's copy holds only in-frame clones and misses some; the assay was immunoSEQ multiplex PCR. The sample holds 30,000 to 40,000 clones, roughly 95% seen once. Comments on this clone: Its antigen remains unidentified.

The TCR was taken from a human donor who was the organ donor for an intestinal transplant. Sequences were derived from unstimulated CD4+ T cells sorted from spleen or lymph node cells, sampled before transplant.

The CDR3 coding sequence is TGTGCCAGCAGCTTAGCGGGGGGGGCTGGGGCCAACGTCCTGACTTTC. It encodes CASSLAGGAGANVLTF. The chain links TRBV7-2 to TRBJ2-6, with TRBD2 identical over 7 bases. The germline CDR1 and CDR2 sequences are SGHTA and FQGNSA. V was pared by 0 bases and J by 2 bases, with 1 base of the junction left unmatched. This CDR3 has 16 residues.